A selection of T cell receptor beta chains follows, all from one sample in a study of T cell repertoires in ileal Crohn's disease. Only in-frame clones appear in the TCRdb table, and some are missing; sequencing was by immunoSEQ multiplex PCR. The sample holds 8,000 to 10,000 clones; around 80% are singletons and the top ten take more than 15%. Input material: ileal tissue. These TCRs come from an adult with Crohn's disease. The CDR3 runs from the conserved cysteine through the conserved F or W. Fields, in order: V gene, J gene, CDR3 protein.

TRBV10-3	TRBJ1-1	CAISDPGQHYTEAFF
TRBV7-6	TRBJ1-1	CASSQARNTEAFF
TRBV30	TRBJ2-7	CAWSSGLAGYEQYF
TRBV28	TRBJ2-4	CASRPSGGVKNIQYF
TRBV5-1	TRBJ2-4	CASSSWTSGVNIQYF
TRBV27	TRBJ1-1	CASSRPGQGITEAFF
TRBV30	TRBJ1-2	CAWSVNRAGSYTF
TRBV5-4	TRBJ1-4	CASSSGTGNEKLFF
TRBV5-1	TRBJ2-1	CASSLGSGAYNEQFF
TRBV5-1	TRBJ2-3	CASGLAPSTDTQYF
TRBV27	TRBJ2-5	CASSLSPGGTQYF
TRBV27	TRBJ1-5	CASSQKGHFNQPQHF
TRBV5-4	TRBJ1-2	CASSSGQRYGYTF
TRBV6-5	TRBJ1-5	CASRSTGVGNQPQHF
TRBV4-3	TRBJ2-2	CASSQVPGRGGTGELFF
TRBV28	TRBJ2-7	CASSPTGLAEQYF
TRBV4-3	TRBJ2-7	CASSQAAGLGEQYF
TRBV6-6	TRBJ2-3	CASSYPELKDTQYF
TRBV11-2	TRBJ1-1	CASSSRTGKNTEAFF
TRBV6-1	TRBJ2-4	CASSESLVLNGIQYF
TRBV14	TRBJ2-7	CASSQDIGGGGKQYF
TRBV30	TRBJ1-2	CAWSKTGANYGYTF
TRBV9	TRBJ2-1	CASSVYWSSYNEQFF
TRBV19	TRBJ1-5	CASSWSSTSNQPQHF
TRBV7-2	TRBJ2-3	CASSFSSGRTDTQYF
TRBV9	TRBJ2-3	CASSVMGSGGTSTDTQYF
TRBV6-6	TRBJ1-6	CASSYRGFNSPLHF
TRBV9	TRBJ2-2	CASSVQGNTGELFF
TRBV15	TRBJ1-2	CATSKRTGVNYGYTF
TRBV5-1	TRBJ1-6	CASSLERQADNSPLHF
TRBV5-1	TRBJ2-7	CASSPGTIFYEQYF
TRBV11-3	TRBJ2-7	CASSLGRGYEQYF
TRBV5-1	TRBJ2-2	CASSLVHPGTGELFF
TRBV7-2	TRBJ2-7	CASSSASGYEQYF
TRBV2	TRBJ1-2	CASSEELGRNYGYTF
TRBV6-5	TRBJ1-2	CASSSRDRLGYGYTF
TRBV7-2	TRBJ2-1	CASSLQGSSYNEQFF
TRBV5-1	TRBJ1-1	CASKGQTGLGEAFF
TRBV29-1	TRBJ2-2	CSVGTGINTGELFF
TRBV11-2	TRBJ2-3	CASGLAGVMNTQYF
TRBV6-6	TRBJ1-1	CASSYRGQAEAFF
TRBV18	TRBJ1-1	CASSPPAFDEAFF
TRBV28	TRBJ2-5	CASSREANRETQYF
TRBV30	TRBJ1-4	CAWGTQGYTNEKLFF
TRBV7-9	TRBJ2-1	CASSPALGLAGNEQFF
TRBV7-2	TRBJ2-5	CASSLSLTSGGRETQYF
TRBV7-8	TRBJ2-7	CASSGQGIAYEQYF
TRBV5-5	TRBJ1-2	CASSQNREGGYTF
TRBV6-1	TRBJ2-6	CASSGRGSSGANVLTF
TRBV30	TRBJ1-4	CAWSDRGPTNEKLFF